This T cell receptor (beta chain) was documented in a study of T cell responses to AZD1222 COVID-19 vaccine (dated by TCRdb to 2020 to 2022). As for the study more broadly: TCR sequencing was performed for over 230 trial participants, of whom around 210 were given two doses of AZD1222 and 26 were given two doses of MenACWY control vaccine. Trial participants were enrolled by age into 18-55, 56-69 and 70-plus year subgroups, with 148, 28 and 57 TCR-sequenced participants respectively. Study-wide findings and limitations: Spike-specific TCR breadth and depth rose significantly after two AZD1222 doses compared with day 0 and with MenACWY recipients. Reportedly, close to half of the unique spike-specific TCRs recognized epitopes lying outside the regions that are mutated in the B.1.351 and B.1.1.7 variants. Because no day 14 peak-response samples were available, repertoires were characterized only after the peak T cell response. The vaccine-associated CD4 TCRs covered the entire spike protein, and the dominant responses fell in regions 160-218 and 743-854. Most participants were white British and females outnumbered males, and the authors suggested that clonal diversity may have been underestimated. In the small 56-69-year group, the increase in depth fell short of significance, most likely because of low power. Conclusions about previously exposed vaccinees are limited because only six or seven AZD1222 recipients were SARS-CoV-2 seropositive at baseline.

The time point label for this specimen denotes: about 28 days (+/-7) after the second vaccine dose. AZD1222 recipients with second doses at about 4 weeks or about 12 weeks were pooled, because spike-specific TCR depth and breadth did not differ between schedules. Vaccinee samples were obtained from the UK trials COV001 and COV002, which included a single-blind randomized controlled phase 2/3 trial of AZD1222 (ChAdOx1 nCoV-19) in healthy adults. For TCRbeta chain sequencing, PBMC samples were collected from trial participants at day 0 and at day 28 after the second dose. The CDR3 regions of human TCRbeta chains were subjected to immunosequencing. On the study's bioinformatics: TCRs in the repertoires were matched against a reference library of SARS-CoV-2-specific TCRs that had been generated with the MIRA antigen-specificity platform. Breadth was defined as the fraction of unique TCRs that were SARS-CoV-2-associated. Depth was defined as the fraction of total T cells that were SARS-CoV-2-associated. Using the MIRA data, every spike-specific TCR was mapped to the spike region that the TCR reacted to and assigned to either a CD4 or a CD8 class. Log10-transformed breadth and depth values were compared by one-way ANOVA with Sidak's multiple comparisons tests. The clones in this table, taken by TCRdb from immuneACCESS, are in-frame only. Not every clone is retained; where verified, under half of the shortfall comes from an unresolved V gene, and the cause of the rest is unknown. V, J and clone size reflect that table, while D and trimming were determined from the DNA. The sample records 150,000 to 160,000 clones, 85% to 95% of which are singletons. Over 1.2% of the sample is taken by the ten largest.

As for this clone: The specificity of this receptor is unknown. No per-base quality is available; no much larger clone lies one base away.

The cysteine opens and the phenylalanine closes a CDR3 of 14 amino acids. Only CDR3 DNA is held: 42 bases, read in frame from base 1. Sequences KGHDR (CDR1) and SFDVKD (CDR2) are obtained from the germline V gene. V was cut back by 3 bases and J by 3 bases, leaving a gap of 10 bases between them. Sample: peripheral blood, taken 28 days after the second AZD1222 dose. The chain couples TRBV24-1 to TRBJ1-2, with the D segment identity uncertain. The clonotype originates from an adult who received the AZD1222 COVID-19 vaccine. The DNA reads TGTGCCACCAGTGATCAACAGCAGGACTATGGCTACACCTTC. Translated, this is CATSDQQQDYGYTF.